This TCR beta chain emerged from a study of shared clonotypes between healthy human individuals. Clones were read by immunoSEQ multiplex PCR, and TCRdb kept only the in-frame ones, dropping some. The data contain approximately 600,000 clones, 95% of them singletons. As defined, naive CD8 cells were CD45RO-negative and positively selected for CCR7, with terminally differentiated effector memory CD45RA+ cells excluded. The V gene's germline CDR1 is SGDLS and CDR2 YYNGEE. This CDR3 has 14 residues. V lost 3 bases and J lost 5; bases outside the gene matches: 5. The sequencing sample was made of naive CD8+ T cells sorted from blood. The TCR sequence derives from a woman aged 25 to 39 in good health. The chain couples TRBV9 to TRBJ2-1; 7 bases fit TRBD2. CDR3 sequence: CASSGQREHNEQFF. CDR3 coding DNA: TGTGCCAGCAGCGGGCAGCGGGAACACAATGAGCAGTTCTTC.